This T cell receptor (beta chain) was profiled in a study of blood T cells in healthy people across ages. A J-beta primer mix and a sample-barcoded 5' primer were used in a second PCR of about 6 to 12 cycles. TCRdb reanalysed the 5' RACE reads using MiXCR and keeps one entry per CDR3 protein. This sample carries 790,000 or so distinct CDR3 sequences, around 50% of them seen once, and the ten largest clones take about a sixth. CDR1 and CDR2 (germline): SGHDN, FVKESK. Trimming left V 3 bases short and J 4 bases short, with 13 bases between. The CDR3 has 14 residues. The chain recombines TRBV14 with TRBJ2-7, with D perhaps TRBD1 (6 bases). The sample was blood. This receptor was taken from an elderly man in good health. The CDR3: CASSHSTGFYEQYF. The CDR3 nucleotides read TGTGCCAGCAGCCATTCGACAGGTTTTTACGAGCAGTACTTC.